This is a list of T cell receptor beta chains from one sample in a study of T-cell reconstitution after alpha-beta-depleted transplantation in children. TCRdb reprocessed the PCR reads via MiXCR and lists one record per CDR3 protein. Of 250,000 to 350,000 distinct CDR3 sequences in the sample, 9.9% were seen once. Sequenced material: PBMCs from the stem cell graft donor, taken from the stem cell graft. The receptors come from a human donor who donated a stem cell graft to a child with SCID. CDR3s include the opening cysteine and the closing phenylalanine or tryptophan. D genes are given only for firm matches. The size of a clone is reported for some rows only, either as once, few or many, or as a class for expanded clones.

clone_size d_call j_call v_call cdr3_aa cdr3_nt
few . TRBJ1-1 TRBV7-2 CASSLYRFMNTEAFF TGTGCCAGCAGCTTATACCGCTTCATGAACACTGAAGCTTTCTTT
many TRBD1 TRBJ2-3 TRBV6-5 CASSYGTDTDTQYF TGTGCCAGCAGTTACGGGACAGACACAGATACGCAGTATTTT
few TRBD2 TRBJ2-2 TRBV7-9 CASRPGGAAGELFF TGTGCCAGCAGGCCCGGGGGGGCCGCCGGGGAGCTGTTTTTT
few . TRBJ1-1 TRBV20-1 CSARGPVVPEAFF TGCAGTGCTAGGGGCCCGGTCGTTCCTGAAGCTTTCTTT
. TRBD2 TRBJ2-1 TRBV11-1 CASSPHGGFSGRTYNEQFF TGTGCCAGCAGCCCTCACGGGGGGTTTAGCGGTCGGACCTACAATGAGCAGTTCTTC
. . TRBJ2-4 TRBV10-3 CAISEWGREAKNIQYF TGTGCCATCAGTGAGTGGGGCAGGGAGGCCAAAAACATTCAGTACTTC
many . TRBJ2-1 TRBV5-1 CASSSLDSYNEQFF TGCGCCAGCAGCTCCCTGGACAGCTACAATGAGCAGTTCTTC
few . TRBJ1-2 TRBV19 CASAGATSGLYGYTF TGTGCCAGCGCCGGGGCAACCTCAGGGCTTTATGGCTACACCTTC
once TRBD1 TRBJ2-1 TRBV7-2 CASSVGGTGYNEQFF TGTGCCAGCAGCGTTGGCGGGACAGGCTACAATGAGCAGTTCTTC
once TRBD2 TRBJ2-1 TRBV20-1 CSAPLAASSYNEQFF TGCAGTGCCCCCCTAGCGGCTAGCTCCTACAATGAGCAGTTCTTC
few TRBD1 TRBJ2-1 TRBV15 CATSTDRGHNEQFF TGTGCCACCAGCACGGACAGGGGCCACAATGAGCAGTTCTTC
. . TRBJ1-4 TRBV5-4 CASSLKGADEKLFF TGTGCCAGCAGCTTGAAAGGGGCGGATGAAAAACTGTTTTTT
. . TRBJ1-5 TRBV3-1 CASSQAGVYQPQHF TGTGCCAGCAGCCAAGCGGGGGTCTATCAGCCCCAGCATTTT
many . TRBJ2-5 TRBV27 CASSLRQGSQETQYF TGTGCCAGCAGTTTAAGGCAGGGGAGCCAAGAGACCCAGTACTTC
. . TRBJ2-7 TRBV2 CASSAFEGYEQYF TGTGCCAGCTCCGCTTTTGAGGGGTACGAGCAGTACTTC
few TRBD2 TRBJ2-1 TRBV12-3/TRBV12-4 CASRKLAGEQFF TGTGCCAGCAGGAAACTAGCGGGGGAGCAGTTCTTC
. TRBD1 TRBJ1-2 TRBV12-3/TRBV12-4 CASSSPGTGGRGYTF TGTGCCAGCAGTAGTCCCGGGACAGGGGGTAGGGGCTACACCTTC
. . TRBJ1-6 TRBV5-1 CASSGGGHNSPLHF TGCGCCAGCTCAGGCGGGGGGCATAATTCACCCCTCCACTTT
few TRBD1 TRBJ2-1 TRBV5-1 CASSPGTVAEIEQFF TGCGCCAGCAGCCCGGGGACAGTAGCCGAGATTGAGCAGTTCTTC
many . TRBJ1-5 TRBV27 CASSPTTAQPQHF TGTGCCAGCAGTCCCACGACAGCTCAGCCCCAGCATTTT
few . TRBJ1-1 TRBV12-3/TRBV12-4 CASSSGRQRNTEAFF TGTGCCAGCAGTTCCGGACGCCAGAGGAACACTGAAGCTTTCTTT
many . TRBJ2-7 TRBV4-1 CASTPPRDTLPYEQYF TGCGCCAGCACCCCCCCGCGGGACACCCTCCCCTACGAGCAGTACTTC
few TRBD2 TRBJ2-5 TRBV20-1 CSARRDYEETQYF TGCAGTGCGCGCCGGGACTACGAAGAGACCCAGTACTTC
many . TRBJ2-7 TRBV20-1 CSARGLEFLEQYF TGCAGTGCTCGGGGACTGGAGTTCCTCGAGCAGTACTTC
. TRBD1 TRBJ2-1 TRBV29-1 CSATGGQVANEQFF TGCAGCGCCACCGGGGGACAGGTGGCCAATGAGCAGTTCTTC
. . TRBJ2-1 TRBV21-1 CASSKEPSQFF TGTGCCAGCAGCAAAGAACCATCCCAGTTCTTC
. . TRBJ2-1 TRBV20-1 CSARDFEASGEQFF TGCAGTGCTAGAGATTTTGAGGCTTCGGGTGAGCAGTTCTTC
few . TRBJ2-5 TRBV5-1 CASSLAPGREETQYF TGCGCCAGCAGCTTGGCCCCTGGGCGGGAAGAGACCCAGTACTTC
few . TRBJ2-1 TRBV2 CASTGAGSYNEQFF TGTGCCAGCACCGGAGCGGGCTCCTACAATGAGCAGTTCTTC
. . TRBJ2-5 TRBV20-1 CSASGLGQETQYF TGCAGTGCTTCGGGACTGGGACAAGAGACCCAGTACTTC
many TRBD2 TRBJ2-1 TRBV10-3 CAISDPRVSSGGRNEQFF TGTGCCATCAGTGACCCCAGGGTGTCGAGCGGGGGCCGGAATGAGCAGTTCTTC
. . TRBJ1-1 TRBV6-2/TRBV6-3 CASSYNRGRGTEAFF TGTGCCAGCAGTTATAATCGGGGAAGAGGCACTGAAGCTTTCTTT
. . TRBJ2-1 TRBV12-3/TRBV12-4 CASSPSPGGQISLF TGTGCCAGCAGTCCGAGTCCAGGGGGGCAGATCAGTCTTTTC
few TRBD2 TRBJ2-1 TRBV5-1 CASSLQRGNSYNEQFF TGCGCCAGCAGCTTGCAGCGGGGCAACTCCTACAATGAGCAGTTCTTC
few TRBD1 TRBJ1-2 TRBV12-3/TRBV12-4 CASSGGQGPYGYTF TGTGCCAGCAGTGGAGGACAGGGGCCCTATGGCTACACCTTC
few . TRBJ2-6 TRBV9 CASSALTGVNSGANVLTF TGTGCCAGCAGCGCACTCACGGGGGTCAACTCTGGGGCCAACGTCCTGACTTTC
many . TRBJ1-5 TRBV20-1 CSARGGGDQPQHF TGCAGTGCTAGAGGGGGAGGGGATCAGCCCCAGCATTTT
. TRBD2 TRBJ2-5 TRBV12-3/TRBV12-4 CASSSSSGGLGETQYF TGTGCCAGCAGTTCCTCTAGCGGGGGCCTGGGAGAGACCCAGTACTTC
. TRBD1 TRBJ2-7 TRBV5-1 CASSLGGTGVSYEQYF TGCGCCAGCAGCTTGGGCGGGACAGGGGTCTCCTACGAGCAGTACTTC
. TRBD1 TRBJ2-5 TRBV20-1 CSAPRQGAVETQYF TGCAGTGCTCCCCGACAGGGGGCCGTGGAGACCCAGTACTTC
. . TRBJ1-2 TRBV21-1 CASSKDETGSNYGYTF TGTGCCAGCAGCAAAGACGAGACGGGCTCTAACTATGGCTACACCTTC